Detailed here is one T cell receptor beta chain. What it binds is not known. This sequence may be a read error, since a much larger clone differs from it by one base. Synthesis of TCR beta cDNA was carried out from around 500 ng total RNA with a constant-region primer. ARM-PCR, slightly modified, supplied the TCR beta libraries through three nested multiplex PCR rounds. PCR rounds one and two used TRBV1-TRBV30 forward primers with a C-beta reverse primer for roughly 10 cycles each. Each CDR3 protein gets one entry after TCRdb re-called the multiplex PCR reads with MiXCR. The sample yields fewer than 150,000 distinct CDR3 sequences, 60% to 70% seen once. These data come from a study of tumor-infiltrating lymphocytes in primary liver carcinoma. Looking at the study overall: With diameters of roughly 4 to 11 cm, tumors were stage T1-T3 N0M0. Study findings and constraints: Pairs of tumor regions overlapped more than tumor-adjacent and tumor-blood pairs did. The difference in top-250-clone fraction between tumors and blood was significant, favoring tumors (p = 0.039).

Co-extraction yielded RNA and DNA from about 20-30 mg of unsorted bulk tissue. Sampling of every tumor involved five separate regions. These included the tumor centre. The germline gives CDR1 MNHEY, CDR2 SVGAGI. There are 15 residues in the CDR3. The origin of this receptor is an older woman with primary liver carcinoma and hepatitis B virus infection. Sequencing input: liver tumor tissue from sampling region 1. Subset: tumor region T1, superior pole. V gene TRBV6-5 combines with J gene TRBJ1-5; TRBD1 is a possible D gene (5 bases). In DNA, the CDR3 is TGTGCCGGCAGTAGAGATCAGGGCAGCAATCAGCCCCAGCATTTT. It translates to CAGSRDQGSNQPQHF.